This T cell receptor beta chain was found in a study of T cell responses to AZD1222 COVID-19 vaccine. Study outcomes and limitations: A mostly white British donor set with more females was recruited, and clonal diversity was possibly underestimated.

Worth noting for this clone: Its antigen is as yet unknown.

The V and J ends lost 5 bases and 12 bases respectively, with 16 bases between them. The germline CDR1 and CDR2 sequences are LNHDA and SQIVND (reference sequence). CDR3 length: 13 residues. Some clones are missing from TCRdb's copy, which holds only in-frame ones; the method was immunoSEQ multiplex PCR. The sample contains around 100,000 clones, about 88% of which appear only once. The input for sequencing was peripheral blood, taken on day 0 of AZD1222 vaccination. The chain combines TRBV19 with TRBJ1-4; D might be TRBD1 (5 bases). The source is an adult in good health. The DNA of the CDR3 is TGTGCCAGTAGTGGGCAGGGCATCGGGGAACTGTTTTTT. It translates to CASSGQGIGELFF.